The 27 T cell receptor beta chains below were found in one sample sequenced in a study of T cells in Graves' hyperthyroidism and ophthalmopathy. TCR beta CDR3 regions were amplified from RNA transcripts. First-round RT-PCR with HTBI primers amplified the TCR CDR3 region. One entry per CDR3 protein results from TCRdb running MiXCR on the multiplex PCR reads. The top ten clones hold over 45% of a sample with more than 450,000 distinct CDR3 sequences, less than 20% of them seen once. Sequencing was performed on blood. The receptors shown here come from a man in his forties or fifties with Graves' ophthalmopathy.

Concerning this clonotype: A read error is possible here, since a much larger clone lies one base away. The chain links TRBV7-2 to TRBJ2-3; 7 positions agree with TRBD2. The germline V gene encodes CDR1 SGHTA and CDR2 FQGNSA. The CDR3 is 14 residues long. DNA of the CDR3: TGTGCCGGCAGCTCCGGACTAGGGTGGGATACGCAGTATTTT. This encodes CAGSSGLGWDTQYF.

Points on this clonotype: This may be a read error: a much more frequent sequence differs by one nucleotide. V is TRBV7-6 and J is TRBJ2-1, with 10 bases matching TRBD2. The J call may be faulty, since TRBJ2-7 better matches the DNA end. Per the germline V gene, CDR1 is SGHVS and CDR2 is FNYEAQ. This CDR3 is 17 amino acids long. The CDR3 region is CASSYGLAASSYNEQYF. The DNA of the CDR3 is TGTGCCAGCAGCTACGGACTAGCGGCAAGCTCCTACAATGAGCAGTACTTC.

This clonotype was detected ten times or more. A read error may account for a junction end that differs from germline. V is TRBV5-1 and J is TRBJ2-3; no firm D call. Germline V gene lookup returns CDR1 SGHRS and CDR2 YFSETQ. The CDR3 is 12 residues long. The CDR3 is CASSLVADTQYF. Here the CDR3 DNA reads TGTGCCAGCAGCCTAGTTGCAGATACGCAGTATTTT.

In regard to this clonotype: Given a much more abundant clone one base away, this may be a read error. This CDR3 is missing its conserved last phenylalanine or tryptophan, likely due to a read error. This chain links TRBV18 with TRBJ2-5; the D gene is possibly TRBD2 (6 bases). Germline assignment: CDR1 KGHSH and CDR2 LQKENI. The V end was cut by 1 base, the J end by 0 bases, with 12 bases between. The CDR3 contains 16 residues. Here the CDR3 DNA reads TGTGCCAGCTCACCACTTCCTCGCGGGGACCAAGAGACCCAGTACTCC. Residues: CASSPLPRGDQETQYS.

This chain joins TRBV19 and TRBJ2-7; the D gene could be TRBD1 or TRBD2 (5 bases each). CDR1 is LNHDA and CDR2 is SQIVND in the germline V gene (reference sequence). The germline V and J ends were trimmed by 4 bases and 5 bases, with 15 bases remaining between them. CDR3 length: 14 residues. This CDR3 reads CASSRDVKDHEQYF. The CDR3 coding sequence is TGTGCCAGTAGTAGGGACGTCAAGGACCACGAGCAGTACTTC.

A few counts support this clonotype. This chain uses TRBV24-1 with TRBJ2-7; D is undetermined. The CDR3 spans 12 residues. CDR1 and CDR2 (germline): KGHDR, SFDVKD. The ends were cut back, 2 bases at V and 3 bases at J, with 4 bases in the middle. The CDR3 loop is CATSDSNYEQYF. The DNA for the CDR3 is TGTGCCACCAGTGATTCCAACTACGAGCAGTACTTC.

The chain has TRBV11-2 and TRBJ2-3, with 8 nucleotides matching TRBD2. This CDR3 has 15 residues. Germline lookup yields CDR1 SGHAT and CDR2 FQNNGV. V was pared by 6 bases and J by 8 bases, with 13 bases of the junction left unmatched. The CDR3 spells CASSLASGYSVTQYF. DNA of the CDR3: TGTGCCAGCAGTCTAGCTAGCGGGTACTCGGTTACGCAGTATTTT.

The chain links TRBV28 to TRBJ2-4; tentative D call: TRBD1 (6 bases). V was shortened by 3 bases and J by 1 base, with 7 bases between the two germline ends. Germline values: CDR1 MDHEN, CDR2 SYDVKM. The CDR3 runs 14 residues. In nucleotides, the CDR3 is TGTGCCAGCAGTTTTCAGGGGGCCAAAAACATTCAGTACTTC. The encoded protein is CASSFQGAKNIQYF.

This clonotype was detected ten times or more. V usage is TRBV6-6 and J usage is TRBJ2-7; the match to TRBD2 covers 9 bases. CDR1 is MNHNY, CDR2 SVGAGI, per germline (reference sequence). Trimming cost V 0 bases and J 5 bases; bases outside gene matches: 5. CDR3 size: 15 residues. The DNA of the CDR3 is TGTGCCAGCAGTTACTCCGGGACTAGCATCGACGAGCAGTACTTC. Translating it yields CASSYSGTSIDEQYF.

This clonotype was seen more than once but under ten times. The J gene is TRBJ2-1, the V gene TRBV4-3; the D is unclear. CDR1 and CDR2 (germline): LGHNA, YSLEER. With 0 bases removed from V and 4 bases from J, the gap between germline ends came to 7 bases. There are 14 residues in the CDR3. The CDR3 protein is CASSQDFGYNEQFF. The CDR3 nucleotides are TGCGCCAGCAGCCAAGATTTCGGTTACAATGAGCAGTTCTTC.

V gene TRBV6-1 combines with J gene TRBJ1-1, with D perhaps matching TRBD1 (5 bases). V was clipped by 8 bases and J by 4 bases, with 11 bases between them. Per the germline V gene, CDR1 is MNHNS and CDR2 is SASEGT. The CDR3 covers 12 residues. The DNA of the CDR3 is TGTGCCAGCTTTCAGGGTGGCACTGAAGCTTTCTTT. Protein: CASFQGGTEAFF.

The rearrangement links TRBV3-1 to TRBJ1-4; D remains unclear. V was trimmed by 4 bases and J by 0 bases, leaving 15 bases between them. The CDR3 sequence is 17 residues long. Germline V gives CDR1 LGHDT, CDR2 YNNKEL (reference sequence). The CDR3 nucleotides are TGTGCCAGCAGCCGCCTATCTCTCGGGACAACTAATGAAAAACTGTTTTTT. Translated: CASSRLSLGTTNEKLFF.

This chain joins TRBV12-5 and TRBJ1-5, with TRBD1 matching 8 bases. Germline V gene lookup returns CDR1 LGHNT and CDR2 FRNRAP. This CDR3 has 15 amino acids. V shed 3 bases, J shed 6 bases, and the junction held 7 bases outside the gene matches. In nucleotides, the CDR3 is TGTGCTAGTGGTTTACAGGGGGGTACCGGTCAGCCCCAGCATTTT. This codes for CASGLQGGTGQPQHF.

The chain is built from TRBV15 and TRBJ2-5; 9 bases agree with TRBD1. V was clipped by 3 bases and J by 1 base; unmatched bases: 12. CDR1 is LNHNV and CDR2 is YYDKDF in the germline V gene (reference sequence). The CDR3 length is 18 residues. Here the CDR3 DNA reads TGTGCCACCAGCAGCCGCGGGCGGGGACAGGGTTCCCAAGAGACCCAGTACTTC. Translated, it gives CATSSRGRGQGSQETQYF.

Only a few counts were recorded for this clonotype. The J gene is TRBJ1-1, the V gene TRBV20-1, with unresolved D. Trimming stripped 7 bases from V and 2 bases from J, with 14 bases between. This CDR3 spans 13 amino acids. Germline CDR1 DFQATT, CDR2 SNEGSKA (reference sequence). CDR3 coding DNA: TGCAGTGGTAAGGGATCCGCTAACACTGAAGCTTTCTTT. Protein product: CSGKGSANTEAFF.

The rearrangement links TRBV5-4 to TRBJ1-1; TRBD1 matches 8 bases. This CDR3 has 15 residues. Germline V gene lookup returns CDR1 SGHNT and CDR2 YYREEE (reference sequence). After removal of 3 bases from V and 1 base from J, the junction contained 5 bases not matched to a gene. CDR3 sequence: CASSSLQGENTEAFF. In DNA form, the CDR3 reads TGTGCCAGCAGCTCGTTACAGGGGGAGAACACTGAAGCTTTCTTT.

This clonotype was seen more than once but under ten times. The J gene is TRBJ1-1, the V gene TRBV4-2; TRBD1 matches 9 bases. With 1 base clipped from V and 4 bases from J, the junction kept 10 bases outside the gene matches. Germline CDR1 reads LGHNA; CDR2 reads YNFKEQ. The CDR3 covers 17 residues. The CDR3 protein is CASSQGEGTGLSTEAFF. CDR3 coding DNA: TGTGCCAGCAGCCAAGGGGAGGGGACAGGGTTGAGCACTGAAGCTTTCTTT.

This clonotype was counted only a few times. The J gene is TRBJ1-2, the V gene TRBV27; TRBD1 might be the D (6 bases). The germline V and J ends were trimmed by 7 bases and 2 bases, with 17 bases remaining between them. Germline-derived CDR1 and CDR2 are MNHEY and SMNVEV (reference sequence). CDR3 size: 15 residues. The chain's CDR3 is CASKARGGRNYGYTF. CDR3 sequence (DNA): TGTGCCAGCAAAGCCCGCGGGGGGCGAAACTATGGCTACACCTTC.

This clonotype was observed at least ten times. The chain is built from TRBV11-3 and TRBJ2-1, with no clear D. Looked up from germline, CDR1 is SGHNT and CDR2 is YENEEA. Trimming took 1 base from V and 4 from J, leaving 5 bases between them. The CDR3 is 13 amino acids. CDR3 in DNA: TGTGCCAGCAGCTTAGCCGCATACAATGAGCAGTTCTTC. Translating gives CASSLAAYNEQFF.

The rearrangement joins TRBV5-1 to TRBJ1-3, with TRBD1 matching over 8 bases. CDR3 length equals 14 residues. The junction had 5 bases not matched to a gene; V was cut back by 7 bases and J by 2 bases. Germline V gives CDR1 SGHRS, CDR2 YFSETQ. The chain's CDR3 is CASRETGAGNTIYF. Here the CDR3 DNA reads TGCGCCAGCCGCGAGACAGGGGCTGGAAACACCATATATTTT.

This clonotype was detected many times. The rearrangement uses TRBV28 and TRBJ2-7, with 7 bases identical to TRBD1. Germline V gives CDR1 MDHEN, CDR2 SYDVKM. The CDR3 loop spans 14 amino acids. The trim removed 5 bases at V and 4 bases at J, leaving 8 bases unmatched. The CDR3 sequence is CASSDAGTAYEQYF. As DNA, the CDR3 is TGTGCCAGCAGTGACGCCGGGACAGCTTACGAGCAGTACTTC.

This clonotype was seen more than once but under ten times. The V call is TRBV6-4, the J call TRBJ2-2, with 9 positions matching TRBD2. This CDR3 is built from 18 residues. With V trimmed by 3 bases and J by 7 bases, 15 bases remained unmatched. The V gene's germline CDR1 is MRHNA and CDR2 SNTAGT. The CDR3 DNA follows: TGTGCCAGCAGTGAAGAAGCGGGGGGCTCTTTGACGGGCGGGGAGCTGTTTTTT. Its protein is CASSEEAGGSLTGGELFF.

At least ten counts were recorded for this clonotype. The chain carries TRBV29-1 and TRBJ2-1; 8 nucleotides line up with TRBD1. The CDR3 is made up of 16 amino acids. CDR1 is SQVTM, CDR2 ANQGSEA, per germline. J gave up 1 base and V 1 base, and 6 bases lay outside the gene matches. For the CDR3, the DNA is TGCAGCGTTGAAGCCCGGGACAGGCTATCCTACAATGAGCAGTTCTTC. The encoded protein is CSVEARDRLSYNEQFF.

The genes are TRBV12-5 and TRBJ1-2, with TRBD1 as a possible D gene (6 bases). Per the germline V gene, CDR1 is LGHNT and CDR2 is FRNRAP. Between the trimmed V and J ends, which lost 0 bases and 8 bases, there was a span of 16 bases. The CDR3 runs 15 residues. The CDR3 here is CASGLVPSRGEGYTF. The CDR3 region has the DNA TGTGCTAGTGGTTTGGTCCCCTCCAGGGGAGAAGGCTACACCTTC.

J is TRBJ2-1 and V is TRBV2; D is ambiguous. Germline V lookup: CDR1 SNHLY, CDR2 FYNNEI. V lost 4 bases and J lost 8, with 15 bases in between. The CDR3 is 14 residues long. The CDR3 DNA sequence: TGTGCCAGCAGTGGGGTGGCGGCTGGGGATGAGCAGTTCTTC. The encoded protein is CASSGVAAGDEQFF.

CDR3 in amino acids: CASSSSGWRNYGYTF. The CDR3 DNA is TGTGCCAGCAGCTCATCCGGGTGGAGGAACTATGGCTACACCTTC. V is TRBV11-2 and J is TRBJ1-2; D unresolved. The CDR3 runs 15 residues. V was clipped by 4 bases and J by 2 bases, with 14 bases between them. Per germline, CDR1 SGHAT and CDR2 FQNNGV.

This sequence joins TRBV28 and TRBJ1-1, with a possible D match to TRBD1 (5 bases). The V end was cut by 0 bases, the J end by 5 bases, with 13 bases between. From germline, CDR1 is MDHEN and CDR2 SYDVKM. CDR3 length equals 15 residues. CDR3 bases: TGTGCCAGCAGTTTATGGGGGTCAGGGATTACTGAAGCTTTCTTT. It yields the protein CASSLWGSGITEAFF.